These 13 T cell receptor beta chains came from one sample sequenced in a study of blood T cell repertoires in COVID-19 (dated by TCRdb to between 2020 and 2021). Library creation used the immunoSEQ multiplex PCR assay. The source is immuneACCESS, and TCRdb retained only in-frame sequences with V and J called. Part of the clones is not carried over; for the studies checked, unresolved V genes explain less than half of this, and the remainder is unexplained. The sample contains 200,000 to 300,000 clones, roughly 89% of them found a single time. The biggest ten clones account for around 10% of the sample. Sequencing was performed on PBMCs or T cells enriched from blood (not recorded which). The receptors shown here come from a man between 35 and 55 years old who had recovered from COVID-19.

The rearrangement links TRBV11-3 to TRBJ2-2, with TRBD1 identical over 7 bases. The trim removed 4 bases at V and 6 bases at J, leaving 2 bases unmatched. CDR1 is SGHNT and CDR2 is YENEEA in the germline V gene. This CDR3 region has 13 residues. The CDR3 DNA is TGTGCCAGCAGCTCCGGGACAGCCGGGGAGCTGTTTTTT. Its translation: CASSSGTAGELFF.

This chain links TRBV19 with TRBJ2-5; 7 bases line up with TRBD1. The germline gives CDR1 LNHDA, CDR2 SQIVND (reference sequence). The CDR3 is made up of 12 amino acids. Unmatched junction bases numbered 2, after V lost 6 bases and J lost 4 bases. The CDR3 spells CASRQGPETQYF. CDR3 DNA sequence: TGTGCCAGTAGACAGGGGCCAGAGACCCAGTACTTC.

This clone appeared a single time. The V and J genes are TRBV29-1 and TRBJ2-7; D uncertain. Germline CDR1 is SQVTM and CDR2 is ANQGSEA. The V end was cut by 4 bases, the J end by 3 bases, with 7 bases between. This CDR3 is built from 11 residues. CDR3 sequence: CSVAVSYEQYF. In nucleotides, the CDR3 is TGCAGCGTTGCAGTAAGCTACGAGCAGTACTTC.

The chain carries TRBV27 and TRBJ1-1; no clear D gene. Deletions cut 6 bases from V and 0 bases from J, with 8 bases between. Germline V gives CDR1 MNHEY, CDR2 SMNVEV (reference sequence). The CDR3 is 13 residues long. The CDR3 is CASRYGVNTEAFF. The CDR3 DNA reads TGTGCCAGCAGGTACGGGGTGAACACTGAAGCTTTCTTT.

The chain combines TRBV6-5 with TRBJ1-2, with TRBD1 matching 9 bases. V shed 8 bases and J 8 bases; nucleotides not matched to a gene: 12. The CDR3 length is 14 residues. The germline V gene encodes CDR1 MNHEY and CDR2 SVGAGI. The CDR3 DNA follows: TGTGCCAGCTCCTTCGTACAGGGGGCAGGCGGCTACACCTTC. Its translation is CASSFVQGAGGYTF.

This clone appeared a single time. The rearrangement uses TRBV5-1 and TRBJ1-6, with D tentatively TRBD1 (5 bases). The CDR3 totals 17 residues. CDR1 and CDR2 from the germline V gene are SGHRS and YFSETQ. The V end was cut by 0 bases, the J end by 6 bases, with 16 bases between. The CDR3 sequence: CASSLELLDIGNSPLHF. DNA of the CDR3: TGCGCCAGCAGCTTGGAATTGCTGGACATCGGTAATTCACCCCTCCACTTT. Using reference TRBV5-1 and TRBJ1-6 for the parts outside the CDR3, the full variable domain is KAGVTQTPRYLIKTRGQQVTLSCSPISGHRSVSWYQQTPGQGLQFLFEYFSETQRNKGNFPGRFSGRQFSNSRSEMNVSTLELGDSALYLCASSLELLDIGNSPLHFGNGTRLTVT.

The chain combines TRBV28 with TRBJ2-7; tentative D call: TRBD2 (6 bases). The CDR3 is 16 amino acids. V gave up 6 bases and J gave up 3 bases, with 21 bases separating them. CDR1 and CDR2 (germline): MDHEN, SYDVKM. The CDR3, as DNA: TGTGCCAGCAGGTCCTTTCGGCAGGGACTGTTCTACGAGCAGTACTTC. It encodes CASRSFRQGLFYEQYF.

The J gene is TRBJ2-5, the V gene TRBV5-1; 8 bases are shared with TRBD1. The germline CDR1 and CDR2 sequences are SGHRS and YFSETQ. CDR3 size: 15 residues. V was pared by 3 bases and J by 5 bases, with 9 bases of the junction left unmatched. Here the CDR3 DNA reads TGCGCCAGCAGCTACAGGACAGGGACCGATGAGACCCAGTACTTC. Its translation is CASSYRTGTDETQYF.

The rearrangement joins TRBV18 to TRBJ2-1; 7 bases fit TRBD2. V was pared by 3 bases and J by 8 bases, with 10 bases of the junction left unmatched. CDR3 length equals 15 residues. Germline values: CDR1 KGHSH, CDR2 LQKENI. CDR3 region: CASSPEAGIGYEQFF. CDR3 sequence (DNA): TGTGCCAGCTCACCGGAAGCGGGAATCGGGTATGAGCAGTTCTTC.

This clone was detected once. The V call is TRBV2, the J call TRBJ2-7; 11 bases map to TRBD1. With V trimmed by 6 bases and J by 2 bases, 6 bases remained unmatched. Germline loops: CDR1 SNHLY, CDR2 FYNNEI. The CDR3 is 15 amino acids. In DNA, the CDR3 is TGTGCCAGCAGCCCGGACAGGGGGCGCCCCTACGAGCAGTACTTC. Amino acid sequence: CASSPDRGRPYEQYF. Full variable domain (missing parts from reference TRBV2 and TRBJ2-7): EPEVTQTPSHQVTQMGQEVILRCVPISNHLYFYWYRQILGQKVEFLVSFYNNEISEKSEIFDDQFSVERPDGSNFTLKIRSTKLEDSAMYFCASSPDRGRPYEQYFGPGTRLTVT.

This clone was recorded once. The V call is TRBV28, the J call TRBJ2-7, with unresolved D. The germline V gene has CDR1 MDHEN and CDR2 SYDVKM. V was shortened by 6 bases and J by 6 bases, with 12 bases between the two germline ends. The CDR3 spans 12 residues. DNA for the CDR3: TGTGCCAGCAGCCCCCCTGGGCGCGAGCAGTACTTC. Protein sequence: CASSPPGREQYF.

The J gene is TRBJ2-2, the V gene TRBV19; weak D call: TRBD2 (5 bases). The CDR3 consists of 11 residues. V lost 10 bases, J lost 6 bases, and 9 bases lay in between. Germline lookup yields CDR1 LNHDA and CDR2 SQIVND (reference sequence). CDR3 sequence: CATTRAGELFF. Here the CDR3 DNA reads TGTGCCACCACGCGGGCCGGGGAGCTGTTTTTT.

This clone was observed a handful of times. V gene TRBV28 combines with J gene TRBJ2-5; 9 nucleotides agree with TRBD1. CDR1 is MDHEN and CDR2 is SYDVKM in the germline V gene. The CDR3 runs 15 residues. The ends lost 4 bases at V and 5 bases at J; junction bases unmatched: 8. This chain's CDR3 is CASSSPGQGVETQYF. CDR3 in DNA: TGTGCCAGCAGTTCACCGGGACAGGGAGTGGAGACCCAGTACTTC.